The rows below give T cell receptor beta chains drawn from one sample of a study of CD8 T cells in Susac syndrome. TCRdb processed the immunoSEQ multiplex PCR reads anew with MiXCR; each CDR3 protein has one entry. The table has under 200,000 distinct CDR3 sequences, roughly 94% seen once. Sequencing used CD4+ T cells from PBMCs. The receptors derive from a human donor in good health. Each CDR3 is given with its conserved first and last residue. A D gene is named only where the DNA matches it firmly. Size is omitted from some rows. Given values are once, few, many or a class for expanded clones.

d_call j_call clone_size v_call cdr3_aa cdr3_nt
- TRBJ1-3 - TRBV4-3 CASSQDVGNTIYF TGCGCCAGCAGCCAAGATGTGGGAAACACCATATATTTT
- TRBJ2-3 - TRBV7-6 CASSLAAATDTQYF TGTGCCAGCAGCTTAGCAGCAGCCACAGATACGCAGTATTTT
TRBD1 TRBJ2-5 - TRBV5-1 CASSSGTAKETQYF TGCGCCAGCAGCTCCGGGACAGCCAAAGAGACCCAGTACTTC
- TRBJ1-5 once TRBV3-1 CASSHSCDWGRWGNQPQHF TGTGCCAGCAGCCACTCCTGTGATTGGGGGCGCTGGGGCAATCAGCCCCAGCATTTT
TRBD1 TRBJ2-5 - TRBV6-2/TRBV6-3 CASRHLRDSFQETQYF TGTGCCAGCAGACACCTTCGGGACAGCTTCCAAGAGACCCAGTACTTC
TRBD1 TRBJ1-5 few TRBV5-1 CASSLITGGQPQHF TGCGCCAGCAGCTTGATAACAGGGGGGCAGCCCCAGCATTTT
- TRBJ2-6 - TRBV10-3 CAITASGANVLTF TGTGCCATCACGGCCTCTGGGGCCAACGTCCTGACTTTC
TRBD2 TRBJ2-7 - TRBV2 CASSASGRAGSDEQYF TGTGCCAGCAGTGCTAGCGGGAGGGCAGGTTCGGACGAGCAGTACTTC
- TRBJ2-3 - TRBV5-1 CASSLIPTDTQYF TGCGCCAGCAGCCTAATCCCCACAGATACGCAGTATTTT
- TRBJ2-1 few TRBV5-1 CASSLEPSSYNEQFF TGCGCCAGCAGCTTGGAACCGAGCTCCTACAATGAGCAGTTCTTC
- TRBJ1-2 - TRBV2 CASSAQTSGSGYTF TGTGCCAGCAGTGCCCAGACATCGGGGTCTGGCTACACCTTC
- TRBJ1-2 - TRBV5-1 CASSLAAGSGYTF TGCGCCAGCAGCTTGGCCGCAGGGAGTGGCTACACCTTC
TRBD2 TRBJ2-7 - TRBV28 CAITTSGSYYEQYF TGTGCCATCACTACTAGCGGGAGTTATTACGAGCAGTACTTC
- TRBJ2-3 - TRBV29-1 CSVDSFADTQYF TGCAGCGTTGATAGCTTCGCAGATACGCAGTATTTT
- TRBJ2-7 - TRBV2 CAIRTDSYEQYF TGTGCCATCCGGACCGACTCCTACGAGCAGTACTTC
- TRBJ1-1 - TRBV7-3 CASRREPNTEAFF TGTGCCAGCAGGCGAGAGCCGAACACTGAAGCTTTCTTT
- TRBJ1-1 once TRBV7-2 CASSYSLTANTEAFF TGTGCCAGCAGCTACTCCCTGACAGCGAACACTGAAGCTTTCTTT
- TRBJ2-5 - TRBV20-1 CSARDGLVGLETQYF TGCAGTGCTAGAGACGGTCTAGTAGGGTTGGAGACCCAGTACTTC
- TRBJ2-7 - TRBV28 CASSLRPALFQQYF TGTGCCAGCAGTTTGAGGCCAGCCCTCTTCCAGCAGTACTTC
- TRBJ2-7 once TRBV18 CASSQGLRSYEQYF TGTGCCAGCTCACAGGGCCTCCGCTCCTACGAGCAGTACTTC
- TRBJ2-7 - TRBV28 CASTSGQGTDEQYF TGTGCCAGCACCTCCGGGCAGGGGACCGACGAGCAGTACTTC
- TRBJ1-1 - TRBV7-2 CASSLVGGGAEAFF TGTGCCAGCAGCCTGGTTGGGGGAGGCGCTGAAGCTTTCTTT
TRBD1 TRBJ1-2 - TRBV24-1 CATRGQGRDGYTF TGTGCCACCAGAGGACAGGGAAGGGATGGCTACACCTTC
TRBD1 TRBJ2-1 once TRBV3-1 CASSRQGAGNEQFF TGTGCCAGCAGTCGACAGGGGGCAGGCAATGAGCAGTTCTTC
- TRBJ2-7 - TRBV6-6 CASSWDRDYEQYF TGTGCCAGCAGCTGGGACCGGGACTACGAGCAGTACTTC
- TRBJ2-2 - TRBV12-2 CASRPGTGQAGELFF TGTGCAAGTCGCCCTGGGACAGGGCAAGCCGGGGAGCTGTTTTTT
- TRBJ1-4 - TRBV9 CASSVGTTNEKLFF TGTGCCAGCAGCGTCGGGACAACTAATGAAAAACTGTTTTTT
- TRBJ2-5 - TRBV5-1 CASSRGRQETQYF TGCGCCAGCAGCCGTGGGCGGCAAGAGACCCAGTACTTC
- TRBJ1-4 - TRBV28 CASSPGPAFNEKLFF TGTGCCAGCAGCCCGGGGCCAGCATTTAATGAAAAACTGTTTTTT
- TRBJ2-2 - TRBV19 CASVPQGFGGELFF TGTGCCAGTGTCCCTCAGGGATTTGGCGGGGAGCTGTTTTTT
- TRBJ1-3 - TRBV18 CASSPPPSSTIYF TGTGCCAGCTCACCACCGCCATCAAGCACCATATATTTT
TRBD2 TRBJ2-7 - TRBV6-5 CASSYFLAGGSSYEQYF TGTGCCAGCAGTTACTTTTTAGCGGGAGGGTCCTCCTACGAGCAGTACTTC
- TRBJ1-1 - TRBV10-2 CASSSLLENTEAFF TGCGCCAGCAGTTCTCTTCTTGAGAACACTGAAGCTTTCTTT
TRBD2 TRBJ2-5 - TRBV20-1 CSALTSGRQETQYF TGCAGTGCTTTGACTAGCGGGAGGCAAGAGACCCAGTACTTC
- TRBJ1-1 - TRBV12-3/TRBV12-4 CASSFILNTEAFF TGTGCCAGCAGTTTCATCTTGAACACTGAAGCTTTCTTT
- TRBJ2-6 - TRBV5-1 CASRATGSSGANVLTF TGCGCCAGCAGGGCGACAGGAAGCTCTGGGGCCAACGTCCTGACTTTC
TRBD1 TRBJ1-6 - TRBV7-2 CASSIQGASSPLHF TGTGCCAGCAGCATACAGGGGGCCAGTTCACCCCTCCACTTT
- TRBJ2-2 - TRBV20-1 CSAARARTGELFF TGCAGTGCTGCGCGGGCAAGAACCGGGGAGCTGTTTTTT
- TRBJ1-2 - TRBV18 CASSPGEEYGYTF TGTGCCAGCTCACCAGGGGAAGAATATGGCTACACCTTC
- TRBJ1-5 once TRBV5-1 CASSLADYPGQPQHF TGCGCCAGCAGCTTGGCTGACTACCCCGGTCAGCCCCAGCATTTT
TRBD1 TRBJ1-2 - TRBV5-4 CASRSGTGGYGYTF TGTGCCAGCAGGTCCGGGACAGGGGGCTATGGCTACACCTTC
- TRBJ2-7 - TRBV18 CASSPDGSSYEQYF TGTGCCAGCTCACCGGACGGAAGCTCCTACGAGCAGTACTTC
- TRBJ2-7 - TRBV18 CASSPRTDLAEQYF TGTGCCAGCTCACCAAGGACAGACCTCGCCGAGCAGTACTTC
- TRBJ1-1 - TRBV12-3/TRBV12-4 CASTQGAGGSAFF TGTGCCAGCACCCAAGGGGCGGGGGGATCTGCTTTCTTT